This T cell receptor (beta chain) was captured by sequencing in a study of CD8+ T cells in alopecia areata. Germline V CDR1 and CDR2: MNHEY, SMNVEV (reference sequence). With 4 bases removed from V and 12 bases from J, the gap between germline ends came to 13 bases. The length of the CDR3 is 13 residues. Regarding the study as a whole: Among the cells sequenced in scalp samples are also the resident alphabeta T cells of normal skin. Mice showed clearer TCR sharing than patients did, a gap that was possibly HLA-related.

CD4+ cells belonging to roughly 5 patients, who were in the biomarker study, were further sorted into CD25+CD127- cells. From alopecia areata patients, lesional scalp punch biopsies and peripheral blood were collected. Sequencing templates came from extracted RNA that was reverse transcribed into cDNA. Measured with immunoSEQ multiplex PCR; TCRdb has only the in-frame clones, and not every one. Found here are under 40,000 clones, around half of them singletons; the top ten hold under 2%. Details on this clone: Its antigen is undetermined.

The receptor was derived from a human donor with alopecia areata. Sequenced material: CD4+ Tregs sorted from blood. V is TRBV27 and J is TRBJ1-6, with D perhaps TRBD1 (6 bases). CDR3 protein: CASSSQGLLPLHF. The CDR3 bases are TGTGCCAGCAGTTCACAGGGTTTGCTACCCCTCCACTTT.